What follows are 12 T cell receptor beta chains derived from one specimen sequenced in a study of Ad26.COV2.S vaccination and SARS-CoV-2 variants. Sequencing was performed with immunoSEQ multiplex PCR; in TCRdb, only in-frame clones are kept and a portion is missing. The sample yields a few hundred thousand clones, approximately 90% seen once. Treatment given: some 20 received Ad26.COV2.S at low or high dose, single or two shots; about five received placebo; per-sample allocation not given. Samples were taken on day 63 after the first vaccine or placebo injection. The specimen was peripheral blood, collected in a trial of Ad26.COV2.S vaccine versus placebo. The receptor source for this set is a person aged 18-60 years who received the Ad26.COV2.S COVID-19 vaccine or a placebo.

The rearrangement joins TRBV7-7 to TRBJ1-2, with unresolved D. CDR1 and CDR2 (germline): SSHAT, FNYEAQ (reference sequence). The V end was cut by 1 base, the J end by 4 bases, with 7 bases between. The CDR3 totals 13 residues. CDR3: CASSLGRPYGYTF. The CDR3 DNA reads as TGTGCCAGCAGCTTAGGACGGCCCTATGGCTACACCTTC.

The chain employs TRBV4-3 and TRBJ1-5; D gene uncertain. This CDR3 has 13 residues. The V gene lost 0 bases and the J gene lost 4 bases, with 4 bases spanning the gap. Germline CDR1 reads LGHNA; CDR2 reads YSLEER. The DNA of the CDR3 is TGCGCCAGCAGCCAAGATCAGAATCAGCCCCAGCATTTT. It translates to CASSQDQNQPQHF.

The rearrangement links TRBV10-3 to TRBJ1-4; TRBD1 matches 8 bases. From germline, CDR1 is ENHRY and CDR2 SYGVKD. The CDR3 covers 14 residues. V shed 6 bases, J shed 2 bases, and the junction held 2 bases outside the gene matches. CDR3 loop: CAISRTGTNEKLFF. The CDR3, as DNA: TGTGCCATCAGCCGGACAGGGACTAATGAAAAACTGTTTTTT.

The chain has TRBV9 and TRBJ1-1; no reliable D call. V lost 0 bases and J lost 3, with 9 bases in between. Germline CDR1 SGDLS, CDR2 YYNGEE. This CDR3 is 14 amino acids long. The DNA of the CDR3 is TGTGCCAGCAGCGTAGGGGCCCAGGACACTGAAGCTTTCTTT. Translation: CASSVGAQDTEAFF.

The CDR3 DNA reads as TGCGCCAGCAGCTTGTCGATTGCAGACGGTAACACTGAAGCTTTCTTT. It is translated as CASSLSIADGNTEAFF. The V call is TRBV5-1, the J call TRBJ1-1; no clear D gene. Germline V gene lookup returns CDR1 SGHRS and CDR2 YFSETQ. Trimming left V 1 base short and J 2 bases short, with 15 bases between. This CDR3 spans 16 amino acids.

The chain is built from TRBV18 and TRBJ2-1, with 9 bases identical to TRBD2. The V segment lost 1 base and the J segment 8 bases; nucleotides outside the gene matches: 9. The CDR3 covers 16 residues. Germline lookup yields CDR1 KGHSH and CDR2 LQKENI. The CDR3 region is CASSPLIKERGDEQFF. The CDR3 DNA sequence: TGTGCCAGCTCACCACTAATTAAAGAGCGGGGGGATGAGCAGTTCTTC.

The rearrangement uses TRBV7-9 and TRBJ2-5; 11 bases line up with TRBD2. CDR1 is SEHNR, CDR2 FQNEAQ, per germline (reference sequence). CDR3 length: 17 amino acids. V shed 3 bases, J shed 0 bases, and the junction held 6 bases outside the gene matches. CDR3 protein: CASSFTPGLADQETQYF. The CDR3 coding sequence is TGTGCCAGCAGCTTCACACCGGGACTAGCGGACCAAGAGACCCAGTACTTC.

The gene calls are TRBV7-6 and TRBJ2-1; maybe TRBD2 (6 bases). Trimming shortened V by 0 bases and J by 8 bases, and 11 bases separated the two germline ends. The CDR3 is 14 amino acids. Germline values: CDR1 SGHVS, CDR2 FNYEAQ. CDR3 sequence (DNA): TGTGCCAGCAGCTTAGCGCGGTGGGACTATGAGCAGTTCTTC. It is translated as CASSLARWDYEQFF.

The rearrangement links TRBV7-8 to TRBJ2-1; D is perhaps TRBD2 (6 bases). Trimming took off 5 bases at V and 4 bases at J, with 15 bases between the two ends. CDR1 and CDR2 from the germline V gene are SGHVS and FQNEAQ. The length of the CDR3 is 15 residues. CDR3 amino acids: CASSPAGTHYNEQFF. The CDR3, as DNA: TGTGCCAGCAGCCCTGCCGGGACTCATTACAATGAGCAGTTCTTC.

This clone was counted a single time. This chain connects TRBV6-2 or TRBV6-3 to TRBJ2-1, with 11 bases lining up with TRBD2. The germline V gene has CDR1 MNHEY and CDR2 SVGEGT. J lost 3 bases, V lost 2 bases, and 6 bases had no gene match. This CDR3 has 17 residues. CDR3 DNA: TGTGCCAGCAGTTACACAACCGGGACTAGCGGCTACAATGAGCAGTTCTTC. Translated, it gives CASSYTTGTSGYNEQFF.

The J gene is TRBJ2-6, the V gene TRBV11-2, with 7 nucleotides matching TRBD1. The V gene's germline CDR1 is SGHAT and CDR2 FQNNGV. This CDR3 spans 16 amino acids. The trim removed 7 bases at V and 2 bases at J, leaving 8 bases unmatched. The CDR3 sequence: CASIRRGGPGANVLTF. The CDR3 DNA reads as TGTGCCAGCATCCGAAGAGGGGGCCCTGGGGCCAACGTCCTGACTTTC.

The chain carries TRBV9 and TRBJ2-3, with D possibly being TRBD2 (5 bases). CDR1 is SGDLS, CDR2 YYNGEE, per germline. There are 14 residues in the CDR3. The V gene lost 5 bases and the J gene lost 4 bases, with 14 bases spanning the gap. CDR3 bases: TGTGCCAGCAGTACCCGGGGAGACCCAGATACGCAGTATTTT. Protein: CASSTRGDPDTQYF.